This TCR beta chain was retrieved from a study of blood T cells in healthy people across ages. Whole-study findings and limits: Roughly linearly, TCR beta diversity per million T cells fell as age increased.

Regarding this clonotype: Its cognate antigen is unknown.

The authors ran a second PCR of roughly 6 to 12 cycles using a sample-barcoded 5' primer and a J-beta primer mix. Each TCR beta cDNA got a 12-nucleotide random molecular identifier. TCRdb processed the 5' RACE reads anew with MiXCR; each CDR3 protein has one entry. Of some 710,000 distinct CDR3 sequences listed, approximately 21% were seen once; the top ten hold roughly 22%. Each donor was a healthy Caucasian individual from Russia, aged about 6 to 100. Isolation per sample recovered at least 7 million PBMCs. Trimming cost V 3 bases and J 7 bases, with 13 bases left between them. This CDR3 has 12 residues. Germline loops: CDR1 DFQATT, CDR2 SNEGSKA (reference sequence).

Specimen: blood. J is TRBJ2-7 and V is TRBV20-1; weak D call: TRBD2 (5 bases). The receptor was isolated from a man between 70 and 80 years old in good health. CDR3 sequence (DNA): TGCAGTGCTAGGGACTCCGTGCGAGAGCAGTACTTC. This codes for CSARDSVREQYF.